This TCR beta chain comes out of a study of regulatory T cells in long-lasting Graves disease. The sample holds many counts of this clonotype. V lost 5 bases, J lost 3 bases, and 8 bases stayed unmatched. The length of the CDR3 is 16 residues. CDR1 SGHAT and CDR2 FQNNGV come from the germline V gene. Stated time point: newly diagnosed GD, antithyroid drugs for less than 3 months. PBMC-derived RNA was used for the TCR library. Investigators prepared the TCR beta libraries by applying iRepertoire HTBI primers and Arm-PCR of CDR3 regions. Each CDR3 protein gets one entry after TCRdb re-called the multiplex PCR reads with MiXCR. The repertoire includes roughly 430,000 distinct CDR3 sequences, about a sixth of them detected once, and about 10% sits in the top ten. The sample also formed part of further work on T cells in Graves' hyperthyroidism and ophthalmopathy.

Source: peripheral blood mononuclear cells (PBMCs), taken at new diagnosis, from a patient treated with antithyroid drugs. J is TRBJ2-7 and V is TRBV11-2, with 12 bases fitting TRBD2. The sequence was collected from a young woman with Graves disease. The CDR3 nucleotides read TGTGCCAGCAGCCAGATGTTACTAGCGGGAGGCTACGAGCAGTACTTC. Protein sequence: CASSQMLLAGGYEQYF.